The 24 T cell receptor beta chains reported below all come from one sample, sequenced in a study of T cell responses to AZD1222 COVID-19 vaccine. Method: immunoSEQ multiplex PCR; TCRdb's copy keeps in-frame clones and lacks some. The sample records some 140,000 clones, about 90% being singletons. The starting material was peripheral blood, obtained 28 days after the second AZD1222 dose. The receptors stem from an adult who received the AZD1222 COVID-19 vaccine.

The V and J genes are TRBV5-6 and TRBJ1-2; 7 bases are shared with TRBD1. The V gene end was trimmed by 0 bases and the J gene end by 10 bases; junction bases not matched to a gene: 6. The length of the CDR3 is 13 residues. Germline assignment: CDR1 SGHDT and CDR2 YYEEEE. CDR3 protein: CASSLEAGTAYTF. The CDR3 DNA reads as TGTGCCAGCAGCTTGGAGGCCGGGACAGCCTACACCTTC.

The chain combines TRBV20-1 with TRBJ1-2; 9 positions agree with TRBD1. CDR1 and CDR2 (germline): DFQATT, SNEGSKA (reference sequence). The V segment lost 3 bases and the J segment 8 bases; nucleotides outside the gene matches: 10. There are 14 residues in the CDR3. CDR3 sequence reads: CSASDGTGFQGYTF. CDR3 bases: TGCAGTGCTAGTGACGGGACAGGGTTTCAAGGCTACACCTTC.

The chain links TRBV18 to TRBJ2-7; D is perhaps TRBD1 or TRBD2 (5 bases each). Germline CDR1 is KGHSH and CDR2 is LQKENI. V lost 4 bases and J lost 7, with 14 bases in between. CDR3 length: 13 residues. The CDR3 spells CASSRDPTREQYV. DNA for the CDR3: TGTGCCAGCTCACGGGACCCCACTAGGGAGCAGTACGTC.

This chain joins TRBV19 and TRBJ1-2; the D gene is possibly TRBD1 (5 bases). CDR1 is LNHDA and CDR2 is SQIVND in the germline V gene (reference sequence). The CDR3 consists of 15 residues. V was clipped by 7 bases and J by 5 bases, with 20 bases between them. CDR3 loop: CASKDRGSRGYGYTF. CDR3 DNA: TGTGCCAGTAAAGATCGCGGCAGCCGGGGGTATGGCTACACCTTC.

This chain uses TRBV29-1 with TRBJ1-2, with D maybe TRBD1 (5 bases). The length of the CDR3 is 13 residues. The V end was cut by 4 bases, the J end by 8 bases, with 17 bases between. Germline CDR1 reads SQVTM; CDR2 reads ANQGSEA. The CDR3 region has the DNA TGCAGCGTTGTCGCAGGGAGTTATGGCGGCTACACCTTC. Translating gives CSVVAGSYGGYTF. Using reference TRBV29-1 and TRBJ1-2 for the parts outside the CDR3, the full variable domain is SAVISQKPSRDICQRGTSLTIQCQVDSQVTMMFWYRQQPGQSLTLIATANQGSEATYESGFVIDKFPISRPNLTFSTLTVSNMSPEDSSIYLCSVVAGSYGGYTFGSGTRLTVV.

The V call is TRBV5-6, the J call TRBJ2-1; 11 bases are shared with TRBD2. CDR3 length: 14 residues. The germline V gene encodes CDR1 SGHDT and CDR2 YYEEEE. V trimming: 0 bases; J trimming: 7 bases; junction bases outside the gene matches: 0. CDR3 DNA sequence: TGTGCCAGCAGCTTGGCTAGCGGGAGGAATGAGCAGTTCTTC. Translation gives CASSLASGRNEQFF. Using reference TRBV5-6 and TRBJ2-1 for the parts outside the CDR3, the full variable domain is DAGVTQSPTHLIKTRGQQVTLRCSPKSGHDTVSWYQQALGQGPQFIFQYYEEEERQRGNFPDRFSGHQFPNYSSELNVNALLLGDSALYLCASSLASGRNEQFFGPGTRLTVL.

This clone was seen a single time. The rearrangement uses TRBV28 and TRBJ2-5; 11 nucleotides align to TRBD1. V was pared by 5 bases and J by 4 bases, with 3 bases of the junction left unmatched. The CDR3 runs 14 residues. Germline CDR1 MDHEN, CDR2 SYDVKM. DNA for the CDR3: TGTGCCAGCAGTGGACAGGGGGCAGGAGAGACCCAGTACTTC. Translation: CASSGQGAGETQYF.

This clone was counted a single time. CDR3 in DNA: TGTGCCAGCAGCGTTTCAGGGTACGGTCGGCCCCAGCATTTT. Protein product: CASSVSGYGRPQHF. J is TRBJ1-5 and V is TRBV7-9, with a weak D call TRBD1 (5 bases). The germline V gene has CDR1 SEHNR and CDR2 FQNEAQ (reference sequence). The CDR3 extends over 14 amino acids. V shed 5 bases and J shed 9 bases, with 17 bases lying between them.

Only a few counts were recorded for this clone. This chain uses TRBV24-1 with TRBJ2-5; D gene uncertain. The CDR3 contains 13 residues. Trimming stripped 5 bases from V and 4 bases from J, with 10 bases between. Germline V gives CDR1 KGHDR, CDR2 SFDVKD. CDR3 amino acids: CATSGDSGETQYF. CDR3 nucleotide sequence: TGTGCCACCAGTGGCGATTCCGGAGAGACCCAGTACTTC.

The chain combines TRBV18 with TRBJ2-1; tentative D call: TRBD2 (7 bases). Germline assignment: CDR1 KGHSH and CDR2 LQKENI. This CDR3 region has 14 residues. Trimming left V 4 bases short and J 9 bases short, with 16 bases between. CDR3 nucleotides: TGTGCCAGCTCACGAAACGGGGGGCAGGGTGAGCAGTTCTTC. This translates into CASSRNGGQGEQFF.

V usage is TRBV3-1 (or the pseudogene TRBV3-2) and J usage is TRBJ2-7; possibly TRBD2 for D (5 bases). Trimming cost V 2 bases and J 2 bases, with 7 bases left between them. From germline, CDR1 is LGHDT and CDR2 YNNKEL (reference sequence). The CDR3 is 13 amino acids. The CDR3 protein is CASSQRGTYEQYF. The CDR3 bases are TGTGCCAGCAGCCAACGGGGAACCTACGAGCAGTACTTC.

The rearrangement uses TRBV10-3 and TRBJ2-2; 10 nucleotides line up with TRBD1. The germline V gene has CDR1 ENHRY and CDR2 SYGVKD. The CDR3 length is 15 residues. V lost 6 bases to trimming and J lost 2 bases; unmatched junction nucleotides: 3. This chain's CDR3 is CAISGQGVNTGELFF. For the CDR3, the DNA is TGTGCCATCAGCGGACAGGGGGTAAACACCGGGGAGCTGTTTTTT.

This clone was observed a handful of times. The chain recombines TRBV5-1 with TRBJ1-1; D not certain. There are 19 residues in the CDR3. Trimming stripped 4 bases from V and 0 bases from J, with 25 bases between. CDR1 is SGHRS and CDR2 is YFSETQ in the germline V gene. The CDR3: CASSPAVARSSNMNTEAFF. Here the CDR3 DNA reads TGCGCCAGCAGCCCAGCCGTGGCCAGAAGCTCCAACATGAACACTGAAGCTTTCTTT.

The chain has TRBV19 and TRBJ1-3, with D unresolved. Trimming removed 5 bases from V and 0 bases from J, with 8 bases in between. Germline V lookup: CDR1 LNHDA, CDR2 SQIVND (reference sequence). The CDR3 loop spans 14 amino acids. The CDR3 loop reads CASSSQVSGNTIYF. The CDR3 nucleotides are TGTGCCAGTAGTTCGCAAGTCTCTGGAAACACCATATATTTT.

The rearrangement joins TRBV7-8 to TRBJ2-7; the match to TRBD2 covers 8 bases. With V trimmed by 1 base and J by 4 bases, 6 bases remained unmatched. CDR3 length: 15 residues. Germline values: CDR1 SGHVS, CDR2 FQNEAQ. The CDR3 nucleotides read TGTGCCAGCAGCTTAGGCCCCAGCGGGGGTTACGAGCAGTACGTC. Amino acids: CASSLGPSGGYEQYV.

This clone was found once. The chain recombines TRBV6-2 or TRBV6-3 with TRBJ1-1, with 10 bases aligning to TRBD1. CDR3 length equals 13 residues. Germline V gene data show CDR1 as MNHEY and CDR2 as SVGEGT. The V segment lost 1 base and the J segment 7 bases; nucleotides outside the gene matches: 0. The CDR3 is CASSYWTGGEAFF. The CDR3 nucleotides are TGTGCCAGCAGTTACTGGACAGGGGGTGAAGCTTTCTTT.

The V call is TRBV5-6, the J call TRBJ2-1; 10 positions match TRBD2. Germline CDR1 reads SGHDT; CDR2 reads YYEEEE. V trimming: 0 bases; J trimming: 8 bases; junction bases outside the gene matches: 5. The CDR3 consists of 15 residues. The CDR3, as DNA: TGTGCCAGCAGCTTGGTCCTAGCGGGAGCCGATGAGCAGTTCTTC. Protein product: CASSLVLAGADEQFF.

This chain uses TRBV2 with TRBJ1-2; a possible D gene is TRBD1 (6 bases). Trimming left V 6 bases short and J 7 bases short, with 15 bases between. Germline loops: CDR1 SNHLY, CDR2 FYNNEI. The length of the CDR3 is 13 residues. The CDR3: CASSEQGEGGYTF. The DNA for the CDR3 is TGTGCCAGCAGCGAACAGGGAGAGGGTGGCTACACCTTC.

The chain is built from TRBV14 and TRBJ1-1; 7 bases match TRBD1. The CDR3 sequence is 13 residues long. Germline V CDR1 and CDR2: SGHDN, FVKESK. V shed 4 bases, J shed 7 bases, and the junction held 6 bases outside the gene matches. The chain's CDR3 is CASSPTGLGEAFF. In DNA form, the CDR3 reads TGTGCCAGCAGCCCGACAGGGTTGGGTGAAGCTTTCTTT.

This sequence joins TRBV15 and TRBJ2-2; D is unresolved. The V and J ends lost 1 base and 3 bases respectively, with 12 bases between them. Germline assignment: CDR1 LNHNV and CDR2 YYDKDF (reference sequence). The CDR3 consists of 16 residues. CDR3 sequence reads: CATSRGGPPYTGELFF. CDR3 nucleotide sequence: TGTGCCACCAGCAGAGGCGGACCGCCCTACACCGGGGAGCTGTTTTTT.

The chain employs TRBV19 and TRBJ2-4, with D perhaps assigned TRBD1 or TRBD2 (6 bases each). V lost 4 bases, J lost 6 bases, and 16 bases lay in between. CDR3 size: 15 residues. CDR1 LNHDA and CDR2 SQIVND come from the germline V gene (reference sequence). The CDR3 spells CASSKGGGAGNIQYF. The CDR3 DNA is TGTGCCAGTAGTAAGGGGGGCGGGGCAGGAAACATTCAGTACTTC.

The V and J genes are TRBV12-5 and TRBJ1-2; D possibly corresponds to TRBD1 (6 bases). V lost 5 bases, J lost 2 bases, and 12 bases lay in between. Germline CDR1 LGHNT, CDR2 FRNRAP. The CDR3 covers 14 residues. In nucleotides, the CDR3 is TGTGCTAGTGGTCCCGGGACAAAAAACTATGGCTACACCTTC. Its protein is CASGPGTKNYGYTF.

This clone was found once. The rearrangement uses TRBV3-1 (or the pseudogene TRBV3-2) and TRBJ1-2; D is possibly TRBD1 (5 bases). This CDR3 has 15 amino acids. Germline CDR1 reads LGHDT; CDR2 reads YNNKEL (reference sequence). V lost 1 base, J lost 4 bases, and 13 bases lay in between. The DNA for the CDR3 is TGTGCCAGCAGCCAAGGGGCAGGGCCGGGCTATGGCTACACCTTC. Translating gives CASSQGAGPGYGYTF.

CDR3 in DNA: TGTGCCAGCAGCCAATCGTTCCCGATGTACAATGAGCAGTTCTTC. Residues: CASSQSFPMYNEQFF. V usage is TRBV16 and J usage is TRBJ2-1; D remains unclear. From germline, CDR1 is KGHSY and CDR2 FQNENV. This CDR3 region has 15 residues. Trimming shortened V by 0 bases and J by 4 bases, and 10 bases separated the two germline ends.